The 12 T cell receptor beta chains reported below all come from one sample, sequenced in a study of tumour-infiltrating T cells in Burkitt lymphoma (TCRdb year 2020). The library was built by means of the immunoSEQ multiplex PCR assay. The clones in this table, taken by TCRdb from immuneACCESS, are in-frame only. Not every clone is retained; where verified, under half of the shortfall comes from an unresolved V gene, and the cause of the rest is unknown. Across this sample there are around 2,500 clones, with 88% seen only once. The top ten clones comprise about 17% of the sample. Sequencing was performed on tumor tissue. These receptors were obtained from a human donor with diffuse large B-cell lymphoma.

This rearrangement joins TRBV6-6 to TRBJ1-1; D is unclear. Trimming pared 4 bases from V and 1 base from J, leaving 7 bases between. CDR1 is MNHNY and CDR2 is SVGAGI in the germline V gene (reference sequence). The length of the CDR3 is 13 residues. CDR3 nucleotide sequence: TGTGCCAGCAGTTTCGGCCCGAACACTGAAGCTTTCTTT. It is translated as CASSFGPNTEAFF.

V usage is TRBV25-1 and J usage is TRBJ1-4, with D possibly TRBD1 on 5 matching bases. The V end was cut by 3 bases, the J end by 10 bases, with 21 bases between. Germline CDR1 reads MGHDK; CDR2 reads SYGVNS. CDR3 length: 16 amino acids. Here the CDR3 reads CASSDGGRGRSGKLFF. CDR3 DNA: TGTGCCAGCAGTGACGGAGGTCGGGGGAGGAGTGGAAAACTGTTTTTT.

The rearrangement links TRBV6-1 to TRBJ1-5; possible D gene TRBD1, 5 bases. The CDR3 spans 16 residues. Trimming shortened V by 1 base and J by 2 bases, and 12 bases separated the two germline ends. CDR1 is MNHNS, CDR2 SASEGT, per germline. The CDR3 DNA reads TGTGCCAGCAGTGAAGAGATAGGGGTAGGCAATCAGCCCCAGCATTTT. It is translated as CASSEEIGVGNQPQHF.

The chain joins TRBV4-1 to TRBJ2-1; 12 bases line up with TRBD2. V lost 0 bases, J lost 7 bases, and 19 bases stayed unmatched. In germline, CDR1 is MGHRA, CDR2 YSYEKL. The CDR3 runs 21 residues. DNA for the CDR3: TGCGCCAGCAGCCAAGATCAAATGACTAGCGGGAGTCGAGGGGGTGGGAATGAGCAGTTCTTC. This gives the protein CASSQDQMTSGSRGGGNEQFF.

Here the CDR3 reads CASSLTSGLGTDTQYF. The CDR3, as DNA: TGTGCCAGCAGCTTAACTAGCGGGCTAGGCACAGATACGCAGTATTTT. V gene TRBV5-4 combines with J gene TRBJ2-3; 9 nucleotides align to TRBD2. This CDR3 contains 16 residues. The germline V gene has CDR1 SGHNT and CDR2 YYREEE (reference sequence). Germline trimming cut 2 bases from V and 1 base from J; bases unmatched to any gene: 5.

The gene calls are TRBV5-4 and TRBJ2-5; no firm D call. Germline V gives CDR1 SGHNT, CDR2 YYREEE (reference sequence). CDR3 length: 16 amino acids. The V gene lost 3 bases and the J gene lost 3 bases, with 18 bases spanning the gap. CDR3 coding DNA: TGTGCCAGCAGCTCCTGGTCGGACGGGCTTAAAGAGACCCAGTACTTC. This codes for CASSSWSDGLKETQYF.

The chain uses TRBV9 and TRBJ1-1; D unresolved. V was cut by 3 bases and J by 4 bases, with 10 bases left in between. Germline V gene data show CDR1 as SGDLS and CDR2 as YYNGEE. The CDR3 covers 13 residues. Here the CDR3 DNA reads TGTGCCAGCAGCGCCCGACGGTTCACTGAAGCTTTCTTT. It is translated as CASSARRFTEAFF.

The genes are TRBV11-3 and TRBJ2-7; 7 bases are shared with TRBD1. CDR3 length equals 14 residues. Germline-derived CDR1 and CDR2 are SGHNT and YENEEA. Trimming removed 4 bases from V and 0 bases from J; junction bases left unmatched: 3. The CDR3 loop is CASSSRDSSYEQYF. The DNA for the CDR3 is TGTGCCAGCAGCTCCAGGGACAGCTCCTACGAGCAGTACTTC.

The chain links TRBV15 to TRBJ1-1; 7 bases fit TRBD1. The ends lost 4 bases at V and 2 bases at J; junction bases unmatched: 4. Germline V lookup: CDR1 LNHNV, CDR2 YYDKDF (reference sequence). CDR3 length equals 14 residues. This CDR3 reads CATSIRQGNTEAFF. CDR3 in DNA: TGTGCCACCAGCATCCGACAGGGAAACACTGAAGCTTTCTTT.

This clone appeared a single time. V usage is TRBV19 and J usage is TRBJ2-7; no definite D call. Looked up from germline, CDR1 is LNHDA and CDR2 is SQIVND (reference sequence). Deletions cut 7 bases from V and 3 bases from J, with 28 bases between. The CDR3 extends over 18 amino acids. The CDR3 DNA follows: TGTGCCAGTAAGAGAGAGGCGCAGTCCCCTCATCTACTCTACGAGCAGTACTTC. Protein: CASKREAQSPHLLYEQYF.

The gene calls are TRBV2 and TRBJ2-5; D is uncertain. The CDR3 spans 11 residues. V lost 1 base to trimming and J lost 5 bases, with 2 bases between them. Germline CDR1 is SNHLY and CDR2 is FYNNEI. The CDR3 is CASSEVETQYF. The CDR3 nucleotides read TGTGCCAGCAGTGAAGTGGAGACCCAGTACTTC.

The chain recombines TRBV19 with TRBJ2-1; no reliable D call. The length of the CDR3 is 15 residues. V lost 6 bases to trimming and J lost 2 bases, with 14 bases between them. Germline V gene data show CDR1 as LNHDA and CDR2 as SQIVND (reference sequence). CDR3 coding DNA: TGTGCCAGTAGACCGACCGTAACCACCTACAATGAGCAGTTCTTC. As protein: CASRPTVTTYNEQFF. Full variable domain (remainder filled in from reference TRBV19 and TRBJ2-1): DGGITQSPKYLFRKEGQNVTLSCEQNLNHDAMYWYRQDPGQGLRLIYYSQIVNDFQKGDIAEGYSVSREKKESFPLTVTSAQKNPTAFYLCASRPTVTTYNEQFFGPGTRLTVL.